The 26 T cell receptor beta chains given below trace back to one sample, sequenced in a study of blood T cell repertoires in COVID-19. Measured with immunoSEQ multiplex PCR; TCRdb has only the in-frame clones, and not every one. The table has approximately 180,000 clones, approximately 89% seen once. The sequenced material came from PBMCs or T cells enriched from blood (not recorded which). The receptors here all came from a man between 40 and 49 years old who had recovered from COVID-19.

The chain has TRBV15 and TRBJ1-2, with TRBD1 as a possible D gene (5 bases). CDR1 and CDR2 from the germline V gene are LNHNV and YYDKDF (reference sequence). V lost 3 bases and J lost 5, with 13 bases in between. CDR3 length: 14 amino acids. The CDR3 DNA reads as TGTGCCACCAGCAGGGGCAGGGATCGGTATGGCTACACCTTC. As protein: CATSRGRDRYGYTF.

The chain employs TRBV7-3 and TRBJ1-2, with D hard to call. The CDR3 length is 16 residues. Germline-derived CDR1 and CDR2 are SGHTA and FQGTGA. V dropped 4 bases and J dropped 6 bases, with 21 bases sitting between them. The CDR3 loop is CASSSEYSGRVNGYTF. The CDR3 DNA sequence: TGTGCCAGCAGCTCTGAGTATTCGGGGAGGGTCAATGGCTACACCTTC.

The gene calls are TRBV12-3 or TRBV12-4 and TRBJ1-1, with a possible D match to TRBD1 (6 bases). Trimming left V 6 bases short and J 9 bases short, with 8 bases between. The CDR3 is made up of 10 amino acids. The CDR3 DNA follows: TGTGCCAGCAGCGGGACACAAGCTTTCTTT. Translation: CASSGTQAFF.

The chain couples TRBV15 to TRBJ2-6; a weak D match, TRBD1 (5 bases). This CDR3 region has 16 residues. CDR1 LNHNV and CDR2 YYDKDF come from the germline V gene (reference sequence). V was trimmed by 4 bases and J by 1 base, leaving 11 bases between them. The CDR3 DNA sequence: TGTGCCACCAGCACGTTCAGGGCGTCTGGGGCCAACGTCCTGACTTTC. This encodes CATSTFRASGANVLTF.

The J gene is TRBJ1-5, the V gene TRBV19; D is uncertain. The CDR3 extends over 16 amino acids. With 0 bases removed from V and 0 bases from J, the gap between germline ends came to 9 bases. Germline V CDR1 and CDR2: LNHDA, SQIVND (reference sequence). The CDR3 DNA reads TGTGCCAGTAGTATAGATCCCAGGTTTAGCAATCAGCCCCAGCATTTT. Encoded protein: CASSIDPRFSNQPQHF.

This rearrangement joins TRBV21-1 to TRBJ1-6; the table names TRBD1, a call not compared with the DNA. TRBV21-1 is classified as a pseudogene. CDR3 size: 16 residues. CDR3 sequence: CASSKVLGTGNSPLHF. As DNA, the CDR3 is TGTGCCAGCAGCAAAGTTCTCGGGACAGGGAATTCACCCCTCCACTTT.

The chain recombines TRBV10-3 with TRBJ1-6; D is ambiguous. The CDR3 covers 16 residues. CDR1 and CDR2 (germline): ENHRY, SYGVKD. Trimming stripped 2 bases from V and 0 bases from J, with 8 bases between. The CDR3 protein is CAISETDTSYNSPLHF. In DNA form, the CDR3 reads TGTGCCATCAGTGAGACAGATACCTCCTATAATTCACCCCTCCACTTT.

J is TRBJ1-1 and V is TRBV5-5; a possible D gene is TRBD1 (5 bases). This CDR3 comprises 15 residues. CDR1 and CDR2 from the germline V gene are SGHKS and YYEKEE (reference sequence). The V end lost 4 bases, the J end lost 1 base, and 14 bases lay between the germline ends. For the CDR3, the DNA is TGTGCCAGCAGCCCGGGGGTTGGCTGGAACACTGAAGCTTTCTTT. Residues: CASSPGVGWNTEAFF.

The rearrangement uses TRBV5-1 and TRBJ2-2; no reliable D call. CDR1 is SGHRS, CDR2 YFSETQ, per germline. This CDR3 comprises 12 residues. Trimming cost V 4 bases and J 2 bases, with 3 bases left between them. CDR3 sequence reads: CASSPNTGELFF. CDR3 bases: TGCGCCAGCAGCCCTAACACCGGGGAGCTGTTTTTT.

The CDR3 DNA reads TGTGCCAGCAGCGTAGGGGGCTCTAACTATGGCTACACCTTC. It is translated as CASSVGGSNYGYTF. The chain links TRBV9 to TRBJ1-2; possible D gene TRBD1, 5 bases. Deletions cut 0 bases from V and 0 bases from J, with 6 bases between. Per the germline V gene, CDR1 is SGDLS and CDR2 is YYNGEE. The CDR3 sequence is 14 residues long.

The J gene is TRBJ2-3, the V gene TRBV25-1; a possible D gene is TRBD1 (5 bases). Germline CDR1 reads MGHDK; CDR2 reads SYGVNS. CDR3 length: 14 amino acids. Trimming took 2 bases from V and 4 from J, leaving 10 bases between them. The CDR3 here is CASSETGQADTQYF. In nucleotides, the CDR3 is TGTGCCAGCAGTGAAACAGGTCAAGCAGATACGCAGTATTTT. The full variable domain, in which reference TRBV25-1 and TRBJ2-3 provide the parts outside the CDR3, is EADIYQTPRYLVIGTGKKITLECSQTMGHDKMYWYQQDPGMELHLIHYSYGVNSTEKGDLSSESTVSRIRTEHFPLTLESARPSHTSQYLCASSETGQADTQYFGPGTRLTVL.

This sequence joins TRBV5-1 and TRBJ2-5, with D unresolved. The V gene lost 1 base and the J gene lost 2 bases, with 6 bases spanning the gap. Germline CDR1 reads SGHRS; CDR2 reads YFSETQ. This CDR3 is built from 13 residues. The DNA for the CDR3 is TGCGCCAGCAGCTTGCTATCTCAAGAGACCCAGTACTTC. It encodes CASSLLSQETQYF. Full variable domain (outside the CDR3, taken from reference TRBV5-1 and TRBJ2-5): KAGVTQTPRYLIKTRGQQVTLSCSPISGHRSVSWYQQTPGQGLQFLFEYFSETQRNKGNFPGRFSGRQFSNSRSEMNVSTLELGDSALYLCASSLLSQETQYFGPGTRLLVL.

The chain has TRBV6-5 and TRBJ2-7; TRBD1 matches 7 bases. The CDR3 is 14 residues long. J lost 2 bases, V lost 7 bases, and 8 bases had no gene match. The germline CDR1 and CDR2 sequences are MNHEY and SVGAGI. The CDR3 here is CASKNRGNPYEQYF. In DNA form, the CDR3 reads TGTGCCAGCAAGAACAGGGGTAACCCCTACGAGCAGTACTTC.

V and J are TRBV11-3 and TRBJ1-3; tentatively, D is TRBD1 (6 bases). V was cut by 0 bases and J by 6 bases, with 15 bases left in between. This CDR3 spans 16 amino acids. Germline lookup yields CDR1 SGHNT and CDR2 YENEEA. The CDR3 sequence: CASSLDRGGTANTIYF. In DNA, the CDR3 is TGTGCCAGCAGCTTAGACCGCGGGGGCACGGCAAACACCATATATTTT.

This clone was seen at least ten times. The same CDR3 is also encoded by other DNA sequences in this sample. The CDR3 reads CASTVAGEARETQYF. The CDR3 DNA follows: TGTGCCAGTACGGTGGCTGGAGAGGCACGAGAGACCCAGTACTTC. The chain carries TRBV19 and TRBJ2-5, with D hard to call. Germline loops: CDR1 LNHDA, CDR2 SQIVND (reference sequence). The V end was cut by 7 bases, the J end by 4 bases, with 19 bases between. This CDR3 is 15 amino acids long.

V gene TRBV7-8 combines with J gene TRBJ2-3; D not resolved. Trimming cost V 5 bases and J 3 bases, with 15 bases left between them. CDR3 length: 15 amino acids. CDR1 is SGHVS and CDR2 is FQNEAQ in the germline V gene. Here the CDR3 DNA reads TGTGCCAGCAGCCTCCTGGCCGCCTGGACAGATACGCAGTATTTT. Residues: CASSLLAAWTDTQYF. The variable domain in full, completed from reference TRBV7-8 and TRBJ2-3, reads GAGVSQSPRYKVAKRGQDVALRCDPISGHVSLFWYQQALGQGPEFLTYFQNEAQLDKSGLPSDRFFAERPEGSVSTLKIQRTQQEDSAVYLCASSLLAAWTDTQYFGPGTRLTVL.

The chain carries TRBV4-1 and TRBJ1-1; 7 bases fit TRBD1. This CDR3 has 13 amino acids. Germline V gene data show CDR1 as MGHRA and CDR2 as YSYEKL. V lost 0 bases, J lost 10 bases, and 5 bases stayed unmatched. The DNA of the CDR3 is TGCGCCAGCAGCCAAGATCAGGGGGGCAGAGCTTTCTTT. It encodes CASSQDQGGRAFF.

The chain combines TRBV7-2 with TRBJ1-5, with D hard to call. V lost 0 bases and J lost 3, with 3 bases in between. Germline assignment: CDR1 SGHTA and CDR2 FQGNSA. This CDR3 is built from 13 residues. This CDR3 reads CASSLALNQPQHF. CDR3 nucleotide sequence: TGTGCCAGCAGCTTAGCCCTCAATCAGCCCCAGCATTTT. The whole variable domain, filled in from reference TRBV7-2 and TRBJ1-5, reads GAGVSQSPSNKVTEKGKDVELRCDPISGHTALYWYRQSLGQGLEFLIYFQGNSAPDKSGLPSDRFSAERTGGSVSTLTIQRTQQEDSAVYLCASSLALNQPQHFGDGTRLSIL.

The V gene is TRBV10-3, the J gene TRBJ2-1, with D perhaps matching TRBD1 (5 bases). This CDR3 comprises 15 residues. V dropped 7 bases and J dropped 7 bases, with 20 bases sitting between them. Germline V gene sequence: CDR1 ENHRY, CDR2 SYGVKD. The CDR3 reads CAIKDDQGRGNEQFF. CDR3 nucleotides: TGTGCCATCAAGGATGATCAGGGAAGGGGAAATGAGCAGTTCTTC.

The CDR3 region is CASSSGDGYTF. As DNA, the CDR3 is TGTGCCAGCAGTTCAGGGGATGGCTACACCTTC. The chain joins TRBV12-3 or TRBV12-4 to TRBJ1-2; D perhaps matches TRBD1 (6 bases). CDR3 length equals 11 residues. Deletions cut 4 bases from V and 6 bases from J, with 6 bases between.

The chain is built from TRBV28 and TRBJ1-6; D is ambiguous. Trimming removed 2 bases from V and 6 bases from J, with 14 bases in between. The CDR3 is made up of 16 amino acids. Germline values: CDR1 MDHEN, CDR2 SYDVKM. CDR3 bases: TGTGCCAGCAGTTTACCGAGCCCCGCTTCTAATTCACCCCTCCACTTT. Translation: CASSLPSPASNSPLHF.

This chain uses TRBV2 with TRBJ2-2, with TRBD2 matching 9 bases. This CDR3 has 18 residues. Germline V gene sequence: CDR1 SNHLY, CDR2 FYNNEI. V was clipped by 5 bases and J by 4 bases; unmatched bases: 14. The CDR3 DNA is TGTGCCAGCAGTTTCACCCTCCCCCGCGGGGGGGCCACCGGGGAGCTGTTTTTT. Its protein is CASSFTLPRGGATGELFF. The whole variable domain, filled in from reference TRBV2 and TRBJ2-2, reads EPEVTQTPSHQVTQMGQEVILRCVPISNHLYFYWYRQILGQKVEFLVSFYNNEISEKSEIFDDQFSVERPDGSNFTLKIRSTKLEDSAMYFCASSFTLPRGGATGELFFGEGSRLTVL.

The chain combines TRBV28 with TRBJ2-5, with 11 bases matching TRBD2. Per germline, CDR1 MDHEN and CDR2 SYDVKM. CDR3 size: 14 residues. The V gene end was trimmed by 4 bases and the J gene end by 5 bases; junction bases not matched to a gene: 3. The CDR3 reads CASSSLAGEETQYF. As DNA, the CDR3 is TGTGCCAGCAGTTCACTAGCGGGAGAGGAGACCCAGTACTTC.

The chain joins TRBV7-6 to TRBJ2-5; 10 bases align to TRBD2. The CDR3 has 16 residues. V shed 3 bases, J shed 5 bases, and the junction held 9 bases outside the gene matches. Per germline, CDR1 SGHVS and CDR2 FNYEAQ. The CDR3 region is CASSLSGLARWETQYF. CDR3 nucleotides: TGTGCCAGCAGCTTGTCGGGACTAGCGCGGTGGGAGACCCAGTACTTC.

The chain has TRBV5-1 and TRBJ2-2; 7 nucleotides align to TRBD1. Germline lookup yields CDR1 SGHRS and CDR2 YFSETQ. The trim removed 4 bases at V and 0 bases at J, leaving 6 bases unmatched. This CDR3 region has 16 residues. CDR3 sequence (DNA): TGCGCCAGCAGCCCTGACAGGGTATCGAACACCGGGGAGCTGTTTTTT. This codes for CASSPDRVSNTGELFF.

V is TRBV2 and J is TRBJ2-1, with TRBD2 matching 12 bases. There are 16 residues in the CDR3. Germline values: CDR1 SNHLY, CDR2 FYNNEI. V trimming: 5 bases; J trimming: 5 bases; junction bases outside the gene matches: 7. In nucleotides, the CDR3 is TGTGCCAGCAGTCACCTAGGACTAGCGGGGAACAATGAGCAGTTCTTC. Translated: CASSHLGLAGNNEQFF.